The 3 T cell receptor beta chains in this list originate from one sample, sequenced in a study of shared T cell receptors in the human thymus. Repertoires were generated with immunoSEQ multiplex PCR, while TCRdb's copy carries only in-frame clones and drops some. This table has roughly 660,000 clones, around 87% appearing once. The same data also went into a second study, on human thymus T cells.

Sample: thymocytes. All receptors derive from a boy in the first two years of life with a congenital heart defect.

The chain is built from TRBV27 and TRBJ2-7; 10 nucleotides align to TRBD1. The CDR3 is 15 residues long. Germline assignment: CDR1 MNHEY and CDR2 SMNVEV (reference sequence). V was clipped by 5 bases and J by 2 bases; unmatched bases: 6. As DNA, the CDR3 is TGTGCCAGCAGTGCCGCCGGGACAGGGGCCTACGAGCAGTACTTC. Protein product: CASSAAGTGAYEQYF.

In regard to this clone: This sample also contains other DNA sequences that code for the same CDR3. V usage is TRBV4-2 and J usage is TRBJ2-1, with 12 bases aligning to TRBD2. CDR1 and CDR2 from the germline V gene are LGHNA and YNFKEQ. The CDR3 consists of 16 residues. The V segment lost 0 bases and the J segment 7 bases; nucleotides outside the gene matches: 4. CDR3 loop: CASSQDLAGGLNEQFF. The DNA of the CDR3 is TGTGCCAGCAGCCAAGATCTAGCGGGAGGGCTTAATGAGCAGTTCTTC.

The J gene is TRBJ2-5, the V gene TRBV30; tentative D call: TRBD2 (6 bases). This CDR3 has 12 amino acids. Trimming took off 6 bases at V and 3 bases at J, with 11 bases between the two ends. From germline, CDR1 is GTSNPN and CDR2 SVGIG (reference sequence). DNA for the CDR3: TGTGCCTGCAAAGGCGGGGAAGAGACCCAGTACTTC. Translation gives CACKGGEETQYF.